Listed here are 6 T cell receptor beta chains from one sample, sequenced in a study of regulatory T cells in long-lasting Graves disease. The time point: newly diagnosed GD, antithyroid drugs for less than 3 months. Preparation of the TCR library used RNA extracted from PBMCs. In building TCR beta libraries, iRepertoire HTBI primers were used together with Arm-PCR of CDR3 regions. TCRdb analysed the multiplex PCR reads with MiXCR anew, one entry per CDR3 protein. The sample holds some 600,000 distinct CDR3 sequences, 15% to 20% seen once. The same specimen was also included in a second study, on T cells in Graves' hyperthyroidism and ophthalmopathy.

The sample here was peripheral blood mononuclear cells (PBMCs), taken at new diagnosis, from a patient treated with antithyroid drugs. The receptors shown here come from a man aged 18-30 years with Graves disease.

This clonotype was detected a few times. The chain has TRBV2 and TRBJ2-1; TRBD2 agrees at 8 bases. This CDR3 has 18 amino acids. From germline, CDR1 is SNHLY and CDR2 FYNNEI. J was trimmed by 1 base and V by 6 bases; bases with no gene match: 14. Here the CDR3 DNA reads TGTGCCAGCAGCCGGGGACTAGTCGCCCGAGGATCCTACAATGAGCAGTTCTTC. Its translation: CASSRGLVARGSYNEQFF.

This clonotype was recorded only once. The V call is TRBV10-3, the J call TRBJ2-1; TRBD2 matches 8 bases. With 10 bases clipped from V and 2 bases from J, the junction kept 4 bases outside the gene matches. Germline V gene lookup returns CDR1 ENHRY and CDR2 SYGVKD. CDR3 length: 13 residues. The CDR3 region is CATKREPYNEQFF. CDR3 nucleotides: TGTGCCACGAAGCGGGAGCCCTACAATGAGCAGTTCTTC.

A few counts support this clonotype. The V and J genes are TRBV27 and TRBJ2-3, with D unresolved. CDR1 and CDR2 from the germline V gene are MNHEY and SMNVEV (reference sequence). This CDR3 has 13 residues. V was cut by 6 bases and J by 1 base, with 8 bases left in between. CDR3 protein: CASRPQRTDTQYF. CDR3 DNA sequence: TGTGCCAGCAGACCGCAACGCACAGATACGCAGTATTTT.

On this clonotype itself: One base away lies a much larger clone, so this may be a sequencing read error. This chain connects TRBV12-3 or TRBV12-4 to TRBJ2-3, with 8 bases matching TRBD2. The length of the CDR3 is 14 residues. The V and J ends lost 8 bases and 2 bases, in that order; junction bases with no gene match: 6. CDR3 loop: CASGVAGNTDTQYF. DNA for the CDR3: TGTGCCAGCGGAGTAGCGGGAAACACAGATACGCAGTATTTT.

This clonotype has a count of ten or more. V gene TRBV2 combines with J gene TRBJ2-7; maybe TRBD1 (6 bases). V was clipped by 7 bases and J by 4 bases, with 17 bases between them. Germline V gene data show CDR1 as SNHLY and CDR2 as FYNNEI. The CDR3 spans 14 residues. CDR3 bases: TGTGCCAGCATCGGGTCAGGGGATACTTACGAGCAGTACTTC. This encodes CASIGSGDTYEQYF.

The chain links TRBV24-1 to TRBJ2-3; TRBD2 agrees at 11 bases. The CDR3 contains 18 residues. Germline trimming cut 4 bases from V and 5 bases from J; bases unmatched to any gene: 13. Looked up from germline, CDR1 is KGHDR and CDR2 is SFDVKD. The CDR3 protein is CATSDLGVAGGPGDTQYF. CDR3 nucleotides: TGTGCCACCAGTGACCTCGGGGTAGCGGGAGGGCCCGGAGATACGCAGTATTTT.